This TCR beta chain was profiled in a study of blood T cell repertoires in COVID-19. Study overall: Sample material is recorded as cDNA or gDNA derived from T cells, B-cell-depleted T cells, or PBMCs.

CDR1 and CDR2 from the germline V gene are LGHNA and YNFKEQ. Germline trimming cut 3 bases from V and 10 bases from J; bases unmatched to any gene: 15. The CDR3 covers 17 residues. In its sample, this clone was seen once. Sequenced by immunoSEQ multiplex PCR; TCRdb stores in-frame clones only, minus some. The sample records around 170,000 clones, 80% to 90% being singletons. The chain uses TRBV4-2 and TRBJ1-6, with TRBD1 matching 7 bases. The material sequenced was peripheral blood. This clonotype was sampled from a man aged 18-30 years who had recovered from COVID-19. CDR3 coding DNA: TGTGCCAGCAGCCAGGAGGTCAACAGGGGCAGTGGGTCACCCCTCCACTTT. Translated, it gives CASSQEVNRGSGSPLHF.